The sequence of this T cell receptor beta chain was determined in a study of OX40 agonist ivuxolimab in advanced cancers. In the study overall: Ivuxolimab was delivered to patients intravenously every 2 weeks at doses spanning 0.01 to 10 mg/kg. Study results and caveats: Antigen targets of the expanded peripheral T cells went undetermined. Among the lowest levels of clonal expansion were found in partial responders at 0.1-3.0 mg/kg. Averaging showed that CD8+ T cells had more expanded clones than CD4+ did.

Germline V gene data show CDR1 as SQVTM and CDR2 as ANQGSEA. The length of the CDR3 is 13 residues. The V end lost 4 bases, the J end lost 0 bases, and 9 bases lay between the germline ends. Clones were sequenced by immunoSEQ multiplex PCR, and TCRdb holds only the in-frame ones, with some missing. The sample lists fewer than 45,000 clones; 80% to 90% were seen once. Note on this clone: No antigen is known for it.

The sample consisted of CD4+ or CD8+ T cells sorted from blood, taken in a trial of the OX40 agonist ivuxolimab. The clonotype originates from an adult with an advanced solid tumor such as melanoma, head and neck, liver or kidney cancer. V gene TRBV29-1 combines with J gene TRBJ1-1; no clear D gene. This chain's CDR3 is CSVGQKLNTEAFF. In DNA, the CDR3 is TGCAGCGTTGGGCAGAAATTGAACACTGAAGCTTTCTTT.